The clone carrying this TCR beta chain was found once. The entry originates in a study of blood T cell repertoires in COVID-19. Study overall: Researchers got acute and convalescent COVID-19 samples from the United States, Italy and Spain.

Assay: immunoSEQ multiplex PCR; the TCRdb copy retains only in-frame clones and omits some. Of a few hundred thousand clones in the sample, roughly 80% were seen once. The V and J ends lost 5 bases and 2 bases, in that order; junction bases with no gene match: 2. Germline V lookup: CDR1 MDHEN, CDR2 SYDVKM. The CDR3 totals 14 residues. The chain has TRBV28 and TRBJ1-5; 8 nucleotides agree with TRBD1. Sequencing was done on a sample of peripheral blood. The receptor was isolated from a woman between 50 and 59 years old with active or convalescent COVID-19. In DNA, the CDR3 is TGTGCCAGCAGTCAGGGGGCCGGCAATCAGCCCCAGCATTTT. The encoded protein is CASSQGAGNQPQHF.